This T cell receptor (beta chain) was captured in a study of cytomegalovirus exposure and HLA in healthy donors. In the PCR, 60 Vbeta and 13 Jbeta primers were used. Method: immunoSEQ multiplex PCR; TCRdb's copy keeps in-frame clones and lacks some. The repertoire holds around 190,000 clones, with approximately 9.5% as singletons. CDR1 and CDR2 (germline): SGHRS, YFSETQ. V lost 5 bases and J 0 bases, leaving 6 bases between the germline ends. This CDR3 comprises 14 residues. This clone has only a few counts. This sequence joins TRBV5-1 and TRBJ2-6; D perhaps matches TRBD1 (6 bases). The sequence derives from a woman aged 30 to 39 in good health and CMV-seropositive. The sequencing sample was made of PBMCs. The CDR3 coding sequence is TGCGCCAGCAGGGACAGCTCTGGGGCCAACGTCCTGACTTTC. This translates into CASRDSSGANVLTF.